These 29 T cell receptor beta chains share one sample of origin, sequenced in a study of blood T cells in healthy people across ages (dated by TCRdb to the mid-2010s). Library preparation was by 5' RACE. For sequencing, an Illumina HiSeq 2500 was employed. A second PCR of about 7 to 12 cycles was performed with a sample-barcoded 5' primer and a J-beta primer mix. Starting from the raw public reads, TCRdb applied fastp trimming at Q25, assembled clones with MiXCR and retained in-frame beta chains. Each CDR3 protein appears once, grouped with its most common genes and DNA. This sample is represented by hundreds of thousands of distinct CDR3 sequences; roughly 44% of them were singletons. Of the sample, roughly 18% is held by the ten largest clones. The sample comprised blood. These receptors were collected from a man aged 60-69 years in good health.

In this sample, this clonotype turned up a few times. J is TRBJ2-3 and V is TRBV20-1; D may be TRBD2 (5 bases). Germline V lookup: CDR1 DFQATT, CDR2 SNEGSKA (reference sequence). Trimming took off 5 bases at V and 0 bases at J, with 15 bases between the two ends. The CDR3 spans 15 residues. CDR3 sequence (DNA): TGCAGTGCTCTAGGGTGGAGGTCCAGCACAGATACGCAGTATTTT. Its protein product is CSALGWRSSTDTQYF.

V and J are TRBV10-2 and TRBJ2-4; the D gene is possibly TRBD1 (6 bases). Trimming left V 3 bases short and J 13 bases short, with 19 bases between. CDR3 size: 14 residues. Germline V lookup: CDR1 WSHSY, CDR2 SAAADI. This CDR3 is CASSEWTDVDEQYF. CDR3 DNA: TGCGCCAGCAGTGAATGGACAGACGTCGATGAGCAGTACTTC.

To note about this clonotype: This may be a read error, as it is one base from a much larger clone. This chain joins TRBV20-1 and TRBJ2-1; D ambiguous. This CDR3 region has 13 residues. CDR1 is DFQATT and CDR2 is SNEGSKA in the germline V gene (reference sequence). The CDR3 nucleotides read TGCAGTGCTGGAGAGGCCGGCGCAAATGAGCAGTTCTTC. Translation gives CSAGEAGANEQFF.

The chain joins TRBV20-1 to TRBJ2-5, with 9 nucleotides matching TRBD2. With V trimmed by 3 bases and J by 4 bases, 9 bases remained unmatched. The germline V gene encodes CDR1 DFQATT and CDR2 SNEGSKA (reference sequence). The CDR3 has 15 amino acids. In DNA form, the CDR3 reads TGCAGTGCTAGTGGAGGGGCTAGCGGGGCAGAGACCCAGTACTTC. Translation: CSASGGASGAETQYF.

The chain is built from TRBV7-2 and TRBJ2-5; TRBD2 matches 13 bases. The V and J ends lost 2 bases and 2 bases, in that order; junction bases with no gene match: 11. The CDR3 loop spans 19 amino acids. CDR1 and CDR2 from the germline V gene are SGHTA and FQGNSA. CDR3 protein: CASSLTGLAGVGFQETQYF. The CDR3 nucleotides read TGTGCCAGCAGCTTAACTGGACTAGCGGGGGTTGGTTTTCAAGAGACCCAGTACTTC.

This chain uses TRBV18 with TRBJ1-5; D not certain. Germline CDR1 is KGHSH and CDR2 is LQKENI. Trimming removed 3 bases from V and 4 bases from J, with 10 bases in between. The CDR3 loop spans 14 amino acids. CDR3 sequence reads: CASSPADRNQPQHF. The CDR3 coding sequence is TGTGCCAGCTCACCCGCGGACCGAAATCAGCCCCAGCATTTT. The variable domain in full, completed from reference TRBV18 and TRBJ1-5, reads NAGVMQNPRHLVRRRGQEARLRCSPMKGHSHVYWYRQLPEEGLKFMVYLQKENIIDESGMPKERFSAEFPKEGPSILRIQQVVRGDSAAYFCASSPADRNQPQHFGDGTRLSIL.

This clonotype was counted only a few times. The gene calls are TRBV7-9 and TRBJ2-3; 12 bases line up with TRBD2. V dropped 0 bases and J dropped 7; count of bases not matched to a gene: 11. Germline lookup yields CDR1 SEHNR and CDR2 FQNEAQ (reference sequence). The CDR3 spans 18 residues. The DNA for the CDR3 is TGTGCCAGCAGCTTAGCGGACTGGACTAGCGGGGAGGTTAATACGCAGTATTTT. This codes for CASSLADWTSGEVNTQYF.

The CDR3 DNA reads TGTGCCATCACATCACCCTCGAGTAGACTCAACTATGGCTACACCTTC. As protein: CAITSPSSRLNYGYTF. This chain links TRBV10-3 with TRBJ1-2; D unclear. Germline-derived CDR1 and CDR2 are ENHRY and SYGVKD. The CDR3 consists of 16 residues. Trimming stripped 7 bases from V and 2 bases from J, with 20 bases between.

This clonotype was found a few times. The chain employs TRBV27 and TRBJ2-7; 10 bases map to TRBD1. The V and J ends lost 0 bases and 4 bases, in that order; junction bases with no gene match: 9. This CDR3 comprises 17 residues. Germline V gene sequence: CDR1 MNHEY, CDR2 SMNVEV (reference sequence). CDR3 in amino acids: CASSLSRGQGLGYEQYF. The CDR3 coding sequence is TGTGCCAGCAGTTTATCGAGGGGACAGGGGCTCGGGTACGAGCAGTACTTC.

The chain is built from TRBV7-9 and TRBJ1-2; D perhaps matches TRBD1 (5 bases). V lost 6 bases, J lost 9 bases, and 20 bases lay in between. The germline gives CDR1 SEHNR, CDR2 FQNEAQ (reference sequence). The CDR3 contains 14 residues. The CDR3 loop is CASSIEGEGIRYTF. The CDR3 DNA reads as TGTGCCAGCAGTATAGAAGGGGAAGGGATTCGCTACACCTTC.

This chain links TRBV6-2 or TRBV6-3 with TRBJ1-5, with D tentatively TRBD1 (5 bases). Germline V gene sequence: CDR1 MNHEY, CDR2 SVGEGT. The CDR3 is 15 residues long. The V end lost 8 bases, the J end lost 3 bases, and 17 bases lay between the germline ends. CDR3 residues: CASADRQNYNQPQHF. CDR3 DNA sequence: TGTGCCAGCGCGGACCGACAGAATTACAATCAGCCCCAGCATTTT.

V is TRBV7-9 and J is TRBJ2-1; tentatively, D is TRBD1 or TRBD2 (5 bases each). V lost 5 bases and J lost 15, with 17 bases in between. CDR1 is SEHNR and CDR2 is FQNEAQ in the germline V gene (reference sequence). The CDR3 sequence is 12 residues long. The DNA of the CDR3 is TGTGCCAGCAGCGTATCACTGGGGGTCGCGTTCTTC. Amino acids: CASSVSLGVAFF.

The DNA of the CDR3 is TGTGCCAGCAGCTTAGACAGCACAACTTACAATGAGCAGTTCTTC. Translated: CASSLDSTTYNEQFF. V gene TRBV7-3 combines with J gene TRBJ2-1, with D possibly TRBD1 on 5 matching bases. Per germline, CDR1 SGHTA and CDR2 FQGTGA. The CDR3 is made up of 15 amino acids. The V end was cut by 2 bases, the J end by 4 bases, with 12 bases between.

This chain uses TRBV4-3 with TRBJ2-1; TRBD2 is a possible D gene (5 bases). The CDR3 sequence is 15 residues long. The germline V gene has CDR1 LGHNA and CDR2 YSLEER. Trimming pared 0 bases from V and 9 bases from J, leaving 15 bases between. CDR3: CASSQDRRGCGEQFF. The DNA for the CDR3 is TGCGCCAGCAGCCAAGATCGCCGGGGATGCGGTGAGCAGTTCTTC.

The chain combines TRBV2 with TRBJ2-7; TRBD1 is a possible D gene (6 bases). Germline loops: CDR1 SNHLY, CDR2 FYNNEI. The V end lost 4 bases, the J end lost 4 bases, and 17 bases lay between the germline ends. This CDR3 has 15 residues. The CDR3 coding sequence is TGTGCCAGCAGTGGAGGACGGGACATTAGGTACGAGCAGTACTTC. Protein product: CASSGGRDIRYEQYF. The whole variable domain, filled in from reference TRBV2 and TRBJ2-7, reads EPEVTQTPSHQVTQMGQEVILRCVPISNHLYFYWYRQILGQKVEFLVSFYNNEISEKSEIFDDQFSVERPDGSNFTLKIRSTKLEDSAMYFCASSGGRDIRYEQYFGPGTRLTVT.

The rearrangement joins TRBV6-5 to TRBJ2-5; 7 bases fit TRBD1. The trim removed 0 bases at V and 2 bases at J, leaving 9 bases unmatched. CDR1 and CDR2 (germline): MNHEY, SVGAGI. CDR3 length: 17 amino acids. The CDR3 bases are TGTGCCAGCAGTTACTCGATCGGGACAGTACCTCAAGAGACCCAGTACTTC. It yields the protein CASSYSIGTVPQETQYF.

The chain is built from TRBV20-1 and TRBJ1-5; D remains ambiguous. Germline V gene lookup returns CDR1 DFQATT and CDR2 SNEGSKA (reference sequence). Trimming stripped 3 bases from V and 3 bases from J, with 9 bases between. The length of the CDR3 is 13 residues. CDR3 amino acids: CSASDTANQPQHF. CDR3 DNA: TGCAGTGCTAGCGACACTGCCAATCAGCCCCAGCATTTT.

The genes are TRBV5-1 and TRBJ2-7, with D perhaps being TRBD1 or TRBD2 (5 bases each). Trimming cost V 4 bases and J 7 bases, with 24 bases left between them. This CDR3 is built from 16 residues. Looked up from germline, CDR1 is SGHRS and CDR2 is YFSETQ. CDR3 loop: CASSPSPGARVGEQYF. The CDR3 DNA is TGCGCCAGCAGCCCGAGCCCCGGGGCCCGAGTAGGGGAGCAGTACTTC.

The chain combines TRBV5-1 with TRBJ1-4; the D is unclear. The V gene lost 2 bases and the J gene lost 5 bases, with 13 bases spanning the gap. Germline lookup yields CDR1 SGHRS and CDR2 YFSETQ. The CDR3 runs to 15 residues. The CDR3 bases are TGCGCCAGCAGCTTACTTCCTGGATTAAATGAAAAACTGTTTTTT. This sequence encodes CASSLLPGLNEKLFF.

This clonotype is a singleton in its sample. This chain joins TRBV6-1 and TRBJ2-5; TRBD1 agrees at 7 bases. Germline trimming cut 7 bases from V and 0 bases from J; bases unmatched to any gene: 17. The V gene's germline CDR1 is MNHNS and CDR2 SASEGT. CDR3 size: 18 residues. CDR3 sequence (DNA): TGTGCCAGCACCACCCTGGGCCCGGGACAGAGCTACCAAGAGACCCAGTACTTC. It codes for CASTTLGPGQSYQETQYF.

This clonotype appeared a few times. The chain carries TRBV5-1 and TRBJ1-5; D perhaps matches TRBD1 (6 bases). The V end lost 2 bases, the J end lost 6 bases, and 15 bases lay between the germline ends. Germline values: CDR1 SGHRS, CDR2 YFSETQ. The CDR3 totals 15 residues. Here the CDR3 reads CASSLQGLIGQPQHF. In DNA form, the CDR3 reads TGCGCCAGCAGCTTACAGGGTTTGATTGGTCAGCCCCAGCATTTT.

The table lists this clonotype with a few counts. The chain links TRBV29-1 to TRBJ2-7; TRBD1 matches 9 bases. V trimming: 6 bases; J trimming: 4 bases; junction bases outside the gene matches: 10. CDR3 length: 14 residues. Germline lookup yields CDR1 SQVTM and CDR2 ANQGSEA. The DNA for the CDR3 is TGCAGCGTGGCGTCCGGGACAGGGTCATACGAGCAGTACTTC. Its translation: CSVASGTGSYEQYF.

The chain employs TRBV28 and TRBJ2-7, with D tentatively TRBD2 (7 bases). V was clipped by 3 bases and J by 3 bases, with 15 bases between them. Per germline, CDR1 MDHEN and CDR2 SYDVKM. This CDR3 is 15 amino acids long. CDR3 DNA sequence: TGTGCCAGCAGTTTCGGCGGGGGCTCACTCTACGAGCAGTACTTC. Translating it yields CASSFGGGSLYEQYF.

The chain carries TRBV9 and TRBJ2-1; the D call may be TRBD1 or TRBD2 (5 bases each). Judging by the DNA end, TRBJ2-7 fits better; the J call may be wrong. The CDR3 consists of 17 residues. Germline lookup yields CDR1 SGDLS and CDR2 YYNGEE. The CDR3 loop reads CASSVKDLTGLINEQYF. The DNA for the CDR3 is TGTGCCAGCAGCGTAAAGGACCTGACGGGGCTAATCAATGAGCAGTACTTC.

With regard to this clonotype: This may be a read error: a much more frequent sequence differs by one nucleotide. V and J are TRBV6-2 or TRBV6-3 and TRBJ2-1; D not certain. CDR3 length equals 11 residues. Looked up from germline, CDR1 is MNHEY and CDR2 is SVGEGT. The CDR3 loop reads CTSSYLDEQFF. CDR3 DNA: TGTACCAGCAGTTACTTGGATGAGCAGTTCTTC.

The rearrangement joins TRBV20-1 to TRBJ2-1; D ambiguous. Germline V gives CDR1 DFQATT, CDR2 SNEGSKA (reference sequence). This CDR3 region has 15 residues. V lost 5 bases, J lost 0 bases, and 14 bases lay in between. DNA for the CDR3: TGCAGTGCTCCTGCCCTGGGCCGCTCCTACAATGAGCAGTTCTTC. Translating it yields CSAPALGRSYNEQFF.

This clonotype has only a few counts. The chain is built from TRBV6-5 and TRBJ2-2, with 11 positions matching TRBD2. V lost 5 bases and J lost 8; bases outside the gene matches: 7. The CDR3 is 15 residues long. CDR1 is MNHEY and CDR2 is SVGAGI in the germline V gene. This CDR3 reads CASSNGLAGEGELFF. In nucleotides, the CDR3 is TGTGCCAGCAGTAACGGACTAGCGGGCGAGGGGGAGCTGTTTTTT.

This rearrangement joins TRBV6-1 to TRBJ2-5; D remains ambiguous. V was trimmed by 2 bases and J by 4 bases, leaving 14 bases between them. The CDR3 is 15 residues long. Germline V CDR1 and CDR2: MNHNS, SASEGT. Here the CDR3 reads CASSEPVFRPETQYF. In DNA, the CDR3 is TGTGCCAGCAGTGAACCGGTATTCAGGCCAGAGACCCAGTACTTC.

This chain links TRBV20-1 with TRBJ2-4; tentatively, D is TRBD1 or TRBD2 (5 bases each). The CDR3 contains 13 residues. V lost 1 base and J lost 9, with 13 bases in between. Per the germline V gene, CDR1 is DFQATT and CDR2 is SNEGSKA (reference sequence). The CDR3 here is CSARGGGSGIQYF. The CDR3 nucleotides are TGCAGTGCTAGAGGTGGGGGATCGGGCATTCAGTACTTC.